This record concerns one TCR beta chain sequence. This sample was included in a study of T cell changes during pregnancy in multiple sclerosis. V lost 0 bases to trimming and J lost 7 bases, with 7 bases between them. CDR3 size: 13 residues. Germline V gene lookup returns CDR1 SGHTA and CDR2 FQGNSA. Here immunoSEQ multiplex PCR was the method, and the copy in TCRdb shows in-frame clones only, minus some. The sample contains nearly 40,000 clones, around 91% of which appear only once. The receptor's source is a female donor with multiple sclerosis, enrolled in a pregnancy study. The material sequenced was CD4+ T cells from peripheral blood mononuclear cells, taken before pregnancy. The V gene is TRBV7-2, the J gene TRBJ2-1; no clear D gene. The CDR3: CASSLAPRNEQFF. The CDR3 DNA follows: TGTGCCAGCAGCTTAGCGCCGAGGAATGAGCAGTTCTTC.